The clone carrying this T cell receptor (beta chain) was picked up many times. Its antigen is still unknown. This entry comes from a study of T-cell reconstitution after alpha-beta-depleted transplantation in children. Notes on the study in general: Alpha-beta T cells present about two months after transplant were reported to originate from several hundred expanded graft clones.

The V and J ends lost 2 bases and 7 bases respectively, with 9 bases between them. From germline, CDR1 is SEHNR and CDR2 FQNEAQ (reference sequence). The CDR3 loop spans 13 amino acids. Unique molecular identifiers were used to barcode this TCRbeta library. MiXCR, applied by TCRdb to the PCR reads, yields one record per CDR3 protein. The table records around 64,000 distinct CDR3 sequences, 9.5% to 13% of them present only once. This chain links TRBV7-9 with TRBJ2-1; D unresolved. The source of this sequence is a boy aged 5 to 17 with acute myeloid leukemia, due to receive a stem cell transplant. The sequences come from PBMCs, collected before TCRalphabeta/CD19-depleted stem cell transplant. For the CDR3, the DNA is TGTGCCAGCAGCTTATTGGCTGGGAATGAGCAGTTCTTC. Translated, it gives CASSLLAGNEQFF.